The clone carrying this T cell receptor (beta chain) showed up just a few times. The record originates from a study of beta chain features in type 1 diabetes. The study reverse transcribed the entire isolated RNA, so it sequenced expressed TCRB transcripts. The average read count of naive, central memory and regulatory T cell samples was approximately 3.5 million. Clones were read by immunoSEQ multiplex PCR, and TCRdb kept only the in-frame ones, dropping some. The sample records about 400,000 clones, around 13% being singletons. Trimming removed 2 bases at V and 7 bases at J, with 11 bases between. Germline V gene lookup returns CDR1 GTSNPN and CDR2 SVGIG (reference sequence). The CDR3 runs 12 residues.

The source is a man aged 18 to 30 in good health. The specimen was naive CD4+ T cells from blood. The V gene is TRBV30, the J gene TRBJ1-1; weak D call: TRBD1 (6 bases). This chain's CDR3 is CAWSRGAIEAFF. The CDR3 coding sequence is TGTGCCTGGAGTCGGGGGGCGATTGAAGCTTTCTTT.